This TCR beta chain stems from a study of OX40 agonist ivuxolimab in advanced cancers. With regard to the full study: The costimulatory receptor OX40 (CD134) was targeted by ivuxolimab, a fully human IgG2 agonistic monoclonal antibody. Of the approximately 50 dose-escalation patients, hepatocellular carcinoma was present in approximately 20, melanoma in roughly 15, renal cell carcinoma in 9 and head and neck cancer in 9. The dose-escalation cohort was around 84% male with a mean age of about 65 years, ranging from about 23 to 85. Intravenous ivuxolimab was administered to patients every 2 weeks at six dose levels: 0.01, 0.1, 0.3, 1.5, 3 and 10 mg/kg. The paper covers the monotherapy dose-escalation part of the phase I ivuxolimab trial, which included N of about 50 patients. Peripheral TCRbeta sequencing was intended to test whether TCR sequence diversity was altered and clonal T-cell expansion was caused by ivuxolimab. Partial responses occurred in three dose-escalation patients: two with cutaneous melanoma and one with hepatocellular carcinoma. Prior anti-PD-1, anti-PD-L1 or anti-CTLA-4 therapy was permitted, and about 40% of dose-escalation patients had received checkpoint inhibitors. Broad study findings and their caveats: At doses of 0.1 to 3.0 mg/kg, clonal expansion of both CD4+ and CD8+ T cells in blood was seen between baseline and week 6. After ivuxolimab, CD8+ T cells had more expanded clones than CD4+ T cells on average. The antigen specificity of the peripheral T cells that underwent clonal expansion was not determined. In the 0.1-3.0 mg/kg groups, partial responders were among the patients with the lowest normalized peripheral clonal expansion, particularly in CD8+ T cells. Low levels of normalized T-cell clonal expansion were also seen in some patients who did not respond.

Patients with autoimmune disease history or receiving systemic immunosuppression were excluded from the trial. In every dose cohort, peripheral blood was drawn for TCR sequencing at baseline, cycle 4 day 1, and cycle 7 day 1. The samples were taken from a phase I, first-in-human, multicenter, open-label dose-escalation trial of ivuxolimab. Adults with locally advanced or metastatic melanoma, renal cell, hepatocellular, or head and neck squamous cell carcinoma were enrolled in the trial. Before TCR sequencing, CD4+ T cells and CD8+ T cells were sorted from peripheral blood as separate populations. In the case of this clone: Its antigen is not yet known. No much larger clone is present one base from it, and per-base qualities are unavailable.

For sequencing of the TCRbeta CDR3 region, genomic DNA was extracted from the sorted cells. The immunoSEQ Assay was used to sequence the TCRbeta CDR3 regions. TCRdb mirrors the immuneACCESS table, restricted to in-frame sequences. Some clones are absent from its copies; in checked studies, under half trace to an unresolved V gene, and the reason for the others is unknown. Present in this sample are approximately 90,000 clones, about 89% of which were seen just once. Roughly 8.9% of the sample is taken by the ten largest. The source is an adult with an advanced solid tumor such as melanoma, head and neck, liver or kidney cancer. The source was CD4+ or CD8+ T cells sorted from blood, collected in a trial of the OX40 agonist ivuxolimab.

The CDR3 corresponds to CSVGGLAEQTQETQYF. The nucleotide sequence reads TGCAGCGTTGGGGGACTAGCGGAGCAAACCCAAGAGACCCAGTACTTC. The V and J segments used are TRBV29-1 and TRBJ2-5; 11 middle bases align to TRBD2. The CDR3 starts with the cysteine, ends with the phenylalanine, and has 16 residues. Only CDR3 DNA remains: 48 bases, in frame from the first base. Via the germline V gene, CDR1 is SQVTM and CDR2 ANQGSEA. The germline V and J ends show losses of 4 bases and 1 base respectively, and no gene match explains 8 bases of the junction.